The text below deals with one T cell receptor beta chain. CDR3 size: 14 residues. The V gene's germline CDR1 is SGHTA and CDR2 FQGNSA. Trimming took off 5 bases at V and 2 bases at J, with 9 bases between the two ends. The data stem from a study of blood T cell repertoires in COVID-19. Profiled with immunoSEQ multiplex PCR; TCRdb holds only in-frame clones, not every one. This sample has 300,000 to 350,000 clones, with roughly 88% found just once. The sample taken for sequencing was PBMCs or T cells enriched from blood (not recorded which). The sequence was obtained from a man aged 25-45 years who had recovered from COVID-19. This chain connects TRBV7-2 to TRBJ2-2; possibly TRBD1 for D (5 bases). CDR3 DNA: TGTGCCAGCAGCACCGACAGAAACACCGGGGAGCTGTTTTTT. Protein product: CASSTDRNTGELFF.